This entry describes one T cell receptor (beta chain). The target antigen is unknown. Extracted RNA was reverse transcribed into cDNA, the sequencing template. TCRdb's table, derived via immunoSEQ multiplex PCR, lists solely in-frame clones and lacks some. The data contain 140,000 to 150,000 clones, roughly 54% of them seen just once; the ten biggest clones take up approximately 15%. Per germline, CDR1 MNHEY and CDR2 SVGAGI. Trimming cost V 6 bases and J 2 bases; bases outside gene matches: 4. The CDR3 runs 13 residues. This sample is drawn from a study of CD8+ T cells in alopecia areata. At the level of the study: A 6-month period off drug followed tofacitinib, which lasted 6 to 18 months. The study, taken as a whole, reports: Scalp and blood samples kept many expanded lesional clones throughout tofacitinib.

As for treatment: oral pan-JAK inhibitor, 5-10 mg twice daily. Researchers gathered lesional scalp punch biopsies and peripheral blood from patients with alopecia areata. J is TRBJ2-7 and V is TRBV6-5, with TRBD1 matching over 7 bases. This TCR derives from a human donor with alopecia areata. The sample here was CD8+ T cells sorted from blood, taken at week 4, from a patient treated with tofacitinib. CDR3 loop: CASRGTDTYEQYF. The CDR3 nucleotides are TGTGCCAGCAGAGGGACAGACACCTACGAGCAGTACTTC.